This T cell receptor beta chain was recovered during a study of blood T cell repertoires in COVID-19. Background on the study: Acute and convalescent COVID-19 samples came from the United States, Italy and Spain. T cells, B-cell-depleted T cells, or PBMCs supplied cDNA or gDNA.

How the authors handled the data: Amplification of reference gene primers provided the estimated nucleated cell counts. Clones were sequenced by immunoSEQ multiplex PCR, and TCRdb holds only the in-frame ones, with some missing. Clone size and V and J calls were adopted from that table, with D and trimming inferred from the DNA. The repertoire holds hundreds of thousands of clones, with about 83% as singletons. V was pared by 5 bases and J by 4 bases, with 21 bases between. The CDR3 loop spans 17 amino acids. Germline values: CDR1 MDHEN, CDR2 SYDVKM. Sequenced sample: peripheral blood. The chain recombines TRBV28 with TRBJ2-1; weak D call: TRBD1 (8 bases). The clonotype originates from a woman aged 40 to 50 with active or convalescent COVID-19. This CDR3 reads CASSLSRTGRGYNEQFF. DNA for the CDR3: TGTGCCAGCAGTCTATCTCGGACAGGGAGGGGTTACAATGAGCAGTTCTTC.